Listed here is a single T cell receptor (beta chain). Its antigen remains undetermined. Nothing much larger sits one base from this clone, and base qualities are not available. TCRbeta CDR3 regions were amplified from genomic DNA using the immunoSEQ Assay, a bias-controlled multiplex PCR. In the original analysis: Within the assay, amplification of reference gene primers was used to estimate how many nucleated cells each sample contained. To quantify the absolute abundance of each unique TCRbeta CDR3 rearrangement, sequence reads were collapsed and filtered. For each sample, productive Simpson clonality was calculated as the square root of Simpson's diversity index across productive rearrangements. In its TCRdb copy, this immuneACCESS table keeps in-frame sequences only and misses some clones. Where compared with another copy, unresolved V genes explain less than half of these, and the others have no known cause. The DNA gave D and trimming, while V, J and clone size come from that table. This sample is represented by around 330,000 clones; under 90% of them were singletons. The ten most abundant clones make up roughly 5.3% of the sample.

This sample stems from a study of blood T cell repertoires in COVID-19 (dated by TCRdb to 2020 to 2021). For context, the study as a whole: The collaborator samples originated in the United States, Italy and Spain and spanned the acute and convalescent phases of COVID-19. Sample metadata almost always included a de-identified subject ID, COVID-19 status, age in years and sex. The material from the prospective study consisted of cDNA or gDNA derived from T cells, B-cell-depleted T cells, or PBMCs. The repertoires were released in a freely available public database intended as a resource for research on the immune response to SARS-CoV-2. The samples were drawn from two sources: the first 160 participants of the ongoing ImmuneRACE study, and 1,200 or so subjects contributed by 6 global collaborators. Where HLA class I and class II types were available, the types were taken from metadata supplied by the sample provider, not from assay-based typing. Deeply sampled blood TCRbeta repertoires from subjects exposed to, actively infected with, or recovered from COVID-19 were included in the dataset. Study-level results and caveats: The amount of clinical and demographic metadata varied by source and participant and was provided uncurated.

CDR1 is given as SQVTM and CDR2 as ANQGSEA, both from the germline V gene. Its CDR3 holds 15 amino acids, cysteine through phenylalanine. Only the CDR3 DNA is retained, 45 bases long and in frame from the first base. V is trimmed back by 6 bases and J by 3 bases, and the junction contains 12 bases that no gene match accounts for. Enrolling through a virtual design, the prospective study's participants ranged in age from about 18 to 89 years and lived across about two dozen United States geographic areas. In the prospective study, cohorts were assigned on the basis of participant-reported clinical history obtained from a screening survey and a study questionnaire. Recovered participants in ImmuneRACE Cohort 3 were defined as having two consecutive negative NP/OP PCR tests, clearance from a healthcare professional, or resolution of symptoms. Mobile phlebotomists in the prospective study collected whole blood, serum and a nasopharyngeal or oropharyngeal swab from every participant. Additional blood draws and questionnaires over an approximately 2-month period could optionally be provided by prospective study participants. Prospective study blood samples were shipped either frozen or at room temperature before DNA extraction.

The specimen was PBMCs or T cells enriched from blood (not recorded which). This clonotype was sampled from a man in his 60s who had recovered from COVID-19. This receptor chain uses TRBV29-1 and TRBJ1-2; TRBD1 agrees with 8 junctional bases. The CDR3 region has the sequence CSVYTRTGQDYGYTF. Read as DNA, the sequence is TGCAGCGTATATACCCGCACGGGACAGGACTATGGCTACACCTTC.